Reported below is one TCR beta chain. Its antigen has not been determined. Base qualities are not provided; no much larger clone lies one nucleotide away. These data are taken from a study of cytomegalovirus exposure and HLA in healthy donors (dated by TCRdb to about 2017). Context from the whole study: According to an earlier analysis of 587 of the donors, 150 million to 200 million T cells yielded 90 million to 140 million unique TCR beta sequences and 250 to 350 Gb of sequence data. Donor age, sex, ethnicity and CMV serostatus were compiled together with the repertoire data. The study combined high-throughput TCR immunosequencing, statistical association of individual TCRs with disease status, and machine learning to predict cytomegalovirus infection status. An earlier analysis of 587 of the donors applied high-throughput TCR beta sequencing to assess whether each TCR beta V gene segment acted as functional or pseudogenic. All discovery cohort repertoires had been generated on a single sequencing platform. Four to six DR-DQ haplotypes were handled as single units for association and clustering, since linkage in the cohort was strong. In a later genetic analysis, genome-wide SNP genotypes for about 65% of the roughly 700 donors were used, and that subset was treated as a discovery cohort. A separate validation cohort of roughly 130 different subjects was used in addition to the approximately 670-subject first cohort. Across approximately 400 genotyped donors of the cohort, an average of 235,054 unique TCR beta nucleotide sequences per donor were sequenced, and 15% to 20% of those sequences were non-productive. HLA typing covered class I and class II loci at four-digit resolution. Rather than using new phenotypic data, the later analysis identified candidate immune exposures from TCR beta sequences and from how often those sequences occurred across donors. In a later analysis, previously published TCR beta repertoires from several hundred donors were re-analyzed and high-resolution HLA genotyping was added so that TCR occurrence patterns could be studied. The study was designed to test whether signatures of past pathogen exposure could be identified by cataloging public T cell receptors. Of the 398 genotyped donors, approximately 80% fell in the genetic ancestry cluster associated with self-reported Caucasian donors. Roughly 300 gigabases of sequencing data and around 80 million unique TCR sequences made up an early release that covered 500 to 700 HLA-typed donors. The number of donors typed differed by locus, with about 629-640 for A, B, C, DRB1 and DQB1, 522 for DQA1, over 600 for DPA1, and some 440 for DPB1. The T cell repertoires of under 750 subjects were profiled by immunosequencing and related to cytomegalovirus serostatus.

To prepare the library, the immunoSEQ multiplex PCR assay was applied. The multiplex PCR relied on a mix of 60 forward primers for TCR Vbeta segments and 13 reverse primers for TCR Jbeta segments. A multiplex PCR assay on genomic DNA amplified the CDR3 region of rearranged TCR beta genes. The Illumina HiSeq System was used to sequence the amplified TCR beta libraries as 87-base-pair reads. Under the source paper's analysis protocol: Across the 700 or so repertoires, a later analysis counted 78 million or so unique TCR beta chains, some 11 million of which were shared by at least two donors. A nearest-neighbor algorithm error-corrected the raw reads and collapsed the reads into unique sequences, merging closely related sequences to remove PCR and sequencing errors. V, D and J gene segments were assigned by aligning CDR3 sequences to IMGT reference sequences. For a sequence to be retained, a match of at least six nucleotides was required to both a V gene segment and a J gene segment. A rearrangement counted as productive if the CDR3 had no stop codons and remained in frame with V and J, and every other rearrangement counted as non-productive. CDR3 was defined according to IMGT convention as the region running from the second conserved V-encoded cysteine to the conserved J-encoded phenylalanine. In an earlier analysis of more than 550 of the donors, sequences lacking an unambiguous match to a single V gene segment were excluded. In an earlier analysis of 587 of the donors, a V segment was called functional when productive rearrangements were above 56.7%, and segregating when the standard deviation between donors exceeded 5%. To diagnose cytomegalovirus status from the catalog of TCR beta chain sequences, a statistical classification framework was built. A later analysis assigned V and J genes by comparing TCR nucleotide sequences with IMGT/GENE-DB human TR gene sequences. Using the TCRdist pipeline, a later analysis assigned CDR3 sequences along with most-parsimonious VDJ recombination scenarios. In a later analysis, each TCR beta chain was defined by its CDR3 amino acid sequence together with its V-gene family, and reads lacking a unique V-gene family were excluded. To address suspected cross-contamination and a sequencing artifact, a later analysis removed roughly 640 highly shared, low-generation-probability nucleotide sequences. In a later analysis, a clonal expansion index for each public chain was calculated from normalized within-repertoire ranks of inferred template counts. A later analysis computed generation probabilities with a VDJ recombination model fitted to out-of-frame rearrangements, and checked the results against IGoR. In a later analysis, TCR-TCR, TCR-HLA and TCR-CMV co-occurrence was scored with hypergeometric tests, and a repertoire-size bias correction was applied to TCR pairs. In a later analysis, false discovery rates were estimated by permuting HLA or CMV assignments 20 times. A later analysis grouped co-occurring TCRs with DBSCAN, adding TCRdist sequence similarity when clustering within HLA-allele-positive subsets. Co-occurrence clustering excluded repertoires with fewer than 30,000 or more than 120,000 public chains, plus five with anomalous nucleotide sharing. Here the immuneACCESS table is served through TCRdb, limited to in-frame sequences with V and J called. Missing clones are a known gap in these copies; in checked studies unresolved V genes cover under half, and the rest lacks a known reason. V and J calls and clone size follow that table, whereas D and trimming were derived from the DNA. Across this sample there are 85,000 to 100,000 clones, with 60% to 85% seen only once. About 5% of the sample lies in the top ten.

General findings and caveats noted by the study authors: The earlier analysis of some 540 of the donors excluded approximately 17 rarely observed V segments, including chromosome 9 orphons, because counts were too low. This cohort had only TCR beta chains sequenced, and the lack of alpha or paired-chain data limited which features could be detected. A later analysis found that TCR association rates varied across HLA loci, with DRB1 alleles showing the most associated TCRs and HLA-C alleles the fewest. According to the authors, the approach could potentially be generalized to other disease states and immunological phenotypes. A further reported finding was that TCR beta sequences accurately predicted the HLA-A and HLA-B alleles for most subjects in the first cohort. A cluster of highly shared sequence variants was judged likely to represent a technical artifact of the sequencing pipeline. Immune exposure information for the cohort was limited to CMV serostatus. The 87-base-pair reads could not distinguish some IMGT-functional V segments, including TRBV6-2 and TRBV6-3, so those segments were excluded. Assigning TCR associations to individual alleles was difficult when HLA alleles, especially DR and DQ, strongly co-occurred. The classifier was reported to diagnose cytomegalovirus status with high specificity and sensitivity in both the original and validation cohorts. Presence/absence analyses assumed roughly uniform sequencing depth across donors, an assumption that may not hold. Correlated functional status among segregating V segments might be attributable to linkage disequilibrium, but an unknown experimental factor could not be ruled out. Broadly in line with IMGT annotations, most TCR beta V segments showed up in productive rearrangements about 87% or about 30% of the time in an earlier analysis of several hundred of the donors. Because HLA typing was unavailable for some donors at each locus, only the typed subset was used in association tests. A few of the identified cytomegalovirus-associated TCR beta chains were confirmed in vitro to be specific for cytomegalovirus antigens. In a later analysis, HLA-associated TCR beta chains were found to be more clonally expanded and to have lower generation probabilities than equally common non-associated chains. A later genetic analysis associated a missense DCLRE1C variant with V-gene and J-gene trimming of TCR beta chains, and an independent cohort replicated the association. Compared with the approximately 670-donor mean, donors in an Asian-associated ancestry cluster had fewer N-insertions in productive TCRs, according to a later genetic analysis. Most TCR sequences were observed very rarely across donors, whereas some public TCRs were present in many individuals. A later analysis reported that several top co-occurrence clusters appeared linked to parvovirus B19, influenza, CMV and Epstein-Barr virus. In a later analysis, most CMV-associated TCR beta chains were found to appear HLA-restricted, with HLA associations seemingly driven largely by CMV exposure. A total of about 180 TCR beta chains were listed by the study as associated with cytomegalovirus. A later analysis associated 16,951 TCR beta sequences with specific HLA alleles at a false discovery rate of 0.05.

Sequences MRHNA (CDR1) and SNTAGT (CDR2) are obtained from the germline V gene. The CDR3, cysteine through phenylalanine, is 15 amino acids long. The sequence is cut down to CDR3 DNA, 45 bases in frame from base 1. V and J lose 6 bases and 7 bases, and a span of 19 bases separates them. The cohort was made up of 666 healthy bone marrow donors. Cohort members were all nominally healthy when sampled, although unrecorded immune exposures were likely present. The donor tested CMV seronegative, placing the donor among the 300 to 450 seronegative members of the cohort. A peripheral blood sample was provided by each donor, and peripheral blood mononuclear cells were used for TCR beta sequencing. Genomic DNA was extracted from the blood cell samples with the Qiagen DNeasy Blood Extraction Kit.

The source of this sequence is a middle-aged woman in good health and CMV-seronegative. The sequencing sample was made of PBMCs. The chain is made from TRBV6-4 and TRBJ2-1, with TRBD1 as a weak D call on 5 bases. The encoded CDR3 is CASSVQQGVGNEQFF. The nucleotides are TGTGCCAGCAGCGTCCAGCAGGGTGTGGGGAATGAGCAGTTCTTC.